One and the same sample provided the 31 T cell receptor beta chains below, sequenced in a study of T cells in localized non-small cell lung cancer. Generated by immunoSEQ multiplex PCR, the TCRdb table keeps only in-frame clones and is missing some. The sample lists approximately 83,000 clones, roughly 93% occurring once. Sample: PBMCs, taken before any cancer treatment. The receptors come from a woman aged 40 to 75 with stage II squamous cell lung carcinoma.

V gene TRBV29-1 combines with J gene TRBJ2-5, with 8 bases aligning to TRBD2. The CDR3 is 12 residues long. Germline CDR1 and CDR2: SQVTM and ANQGSEA. J was trimmed by 6 bases and V by 3 bases; bases with no gene match: 3. The CDR3 DNA sequence: TGCAGCGTTGACGGGGGGGGACAGACCCAGTACTTC. Amino acids: CSVDGGGQTQYF.

The rearrangement uses TRBV9 and TRBJ1-3; 10 nucleotides agree with TRBD1. The CDR3 sequence is 16 residues long. J gave up 4 bases and V 6 bases, and 10 bases lay outside the gene matches. Germline V gene data show CDR1 as SGDLS and CDR2 as YYNGEE. The CDR3 nucleotides are TGTGCCAGCACCTCAGACGGGACAGGGGCAGGAAACACCATATATTTT. Encoded protein: CASTSDGTGAGNTIYF.

The rearrangement links TRBV4-1 to TRBJ1-1; D ambiguous. V was trimmed by 1 base and J by 3 bases, leaving 12 bases between them. This CDR3 contains 15 residues. Germline CDR1 MGHRA, CDR2 YSYEKL. The CDR3 DNA is TGCGCCAGCAGCCAAGCCGATCCGGGATACACTGAAGCTTTCTTT. Translated, it gives CASSQADPGYTEAFF.

The chain employs TRBV19 and TRBJ1-5; no firm D call. The CDR3 runs to 14 residues. V was clipped by 5 bases and J by 2 bases, with 10 bases between them. Germline V gives CDR1 LNHDA, CDR2 SQIVND (reference sequence). The CDR3 sequence is CASSRLGGNQPQHF. CDR3 in DNA: TGTGCCAGTAGTCGCCTGGGTGGCAATCAGCCCCAGCATTTT.

The chain uses TRBV6-1 and TRBJ2-1, with 8 bases aligning to TRBD2. This CDR3 contains 13 residues. CDR1 and CDR2 (germline): MNHNS, SASEGT. V lost 6 bases and J lost 6; bases outside the gene matches: 4. CDR3 protein: CASRTSGSNEQFF. The CDR3 DNA follows: TGTGCCAGCAGAACTAGCGGCTCCAATGAGCAGTTCTTC.

This sequence joins TRBV5-1 and TRBJ2-1, with 10 bases lining up with TRBD2. J was trimmed by 4 bases and V by 6 bases; bases with no gene match: 7. This CDR3 has 15 amino acids. Germline CDR1 SGHRS, CDR2 YFSETQ. Here the CDR3 reads CASTLTSGRYNEQFF. CDR3 coding DNA: TGCGCCAGCACTCTGACTAGCGGGCGGTACAATGAGCAGTTCTTC.

The chain is built from TRBV5-1 and TRBJ1-6, with D hard to call. Germline V gene data show CDR1 as SGHRS and CDR2 as YFSETQ. V was shortened by 0 bases and J by 9 bases, with 13 bases between the two germline ends. The CDR3 has 15 residues. The chain's CDR3 is CASSLGATVSSPLHF. The CDR3 region has the DNA TGCGCCAGCAGCTTGGGGGCTACAGTTAGTTCACCCCTCCACTTT.

This clone was seen only once. The chain carries TRBV6-1 and TRBJ1-2; D possibly corresponds to TRBD1 (5 bases). There are 17 residues in the CDR3. The germline V and J ends were trimmed by 1 base and 4 bases, with 19 bases remaining between them. Germline lookup yields CDR1 MNHNS and CDR2 SASEGT. DNA for the CDR3: TGTGCCAGCAGTGAAGATGGACACCCATCAAACTTCTATGGCTACACCTTC. Translated: CASSEDGHPSNFYGYTF.

This clone has only one observation. This sequence joins TRBV27 and TRBJ1-1, with unresolved D. The CDR3 totals 12 residues. Trimming took off 5 bases at V and 8 bases at J, with 12 bases between the two ends. Germline values: CDR1 MNHEY, CDR2 SMNVEV (reference sequence). CDR3 amino acids: CASSPKSGEAFF. CDR3 sequence (DNA): TGTGCCAGCAGTCCAAAGTCTGGGGAAGCTTTCTTT.

This chain links TRBV27 with TRBJ2-3, with 9 bases aligning to TRBD1. The V gene's germline CDR1 is MNHEY and CDR2 SMNVEV (reference sequence). The CDR3 loop spans 15 amino acids. Germline trimming cut 6 bases from V and 1 base from J; bases unmatched to any gene: 5. The CDR3: CASRNRGRGTDTQYF. CDR3 DNA: TGTGCCAGCAGGAACAGGGGGCGAGGCACAGATACGCAGTATTTT.

The chain uses TRBV10-3 and TRBJ1-1; the D gene is possibly TRBD1 (5 bases). Per germline, CDR1 ENHRY and CDR2 SYGVKD. The CDR3 spans 15 residues. V was shortened by 5 bases and J by 0 bases, with 13 bases between the two germline ends. CDR3 amino acids: CAISPSAGLNTEAFF. The CDR3, as DNA: TGTGCCATCAGTCCCTCCGCAGGGCTGAACACTGAAGCTTTCTTT.

The V gene is TRBV5-1, the J gene TRBJ2-1, with TRBD1 identical over 10 bases. The CDR3 contains 15 residues. Trimming cost V 5 bases and J 9 bases; bases outside gene matches: 11. Germline V gene sequence: CDR1 SGHRS, CDR2 YFSETQ. CDR3 protein: CASRNEGQGVSEQFF. The DNA of the CDR3 is TGCGCCAGCAGGAACGAAGGACAGGGGGTCTCTGAGCAGTTCTTC.

This clone was seen once. The rearrangement uses TRBV2 and TRBJ1-1, with D unclear. The germline gives CDR1 SNHLY, CDR2 FYNNEI. V was cut by 6 bases and J by 2 bases, with 4 bases left in between. There are 11 residues in the CDR3. The CDR3 reads CASRYNTEAFF. The CDR3 DNA reads as TGTGCCAGCAGGTATAACACTGAAGCTTTCTTT. The variable domain in full, with the rest retrieved from reference TRBV2 and TRBJ1-1, is EPEVTQTPSHQVTQMGQEVILRCVPISNHLYFYWYRQILGQKVEFLVSFYNNEISEKSEIFDDQFSVERPDGSNFTLKIRSTKLEDSAMYFCASRYNTEAFFGQGTRLTVV.

The chain employs TRBV6-6 and TRBJ1-1; TRBD1 is a possible D gene (6 bases). There are 14 residues in the CDR3. Germline CDR1 is MNHNY and CDR2 is SVGAGI (reference sequence). Trimming pared 6 bases from V and 7 bases from J, leaving 18 bases between. The CDR3 nucleotides are TGTGCCAGCAGCACCGGACAGCTAGGGAGTGAAGCTTTCTTT. Translated, it gives CASSTGQLGSEAFF.

This clone was observed a handful of times. CDR3 in amino acids: CASSDWGPEAFF. The CDR3 region has the DNA TGTGCCAGCAGTGATTGGGGGCCTGAAGCTTTCTTT. The chain has TRBV6-1 and TRBJ1-1; maybe TRBD1 (6 bases). The germline V gene has CDR1 MNHNS and CDR2 SASEGT. The CDR3 totals 12 residues. The germline V and J ends were trimmed by 3 bases and 6 bases, with 8 bases remaining between them.

As regards this clone: The identical CDR3 is also encoded by other nucleotide sequences in the sample. This chain links TRBV29-1 with TRBJ1-1; D is ambiguous. The CDR3 length is 10 residues. The V and J ends lost 7 bases and 0 bases respectively, with 3 bases between them. CDR1 is SQVTM, CDR2 ANQGSEA, per germline. CDR3 region: CSAMNTEAFF. Here the CDR3 DNA reads TGCAGCGCCATGAACACTGAAGCTTTCTTT.

J is TRBJ2-1 and V is TRBV6-1; the D is unclear. With 6 bases removed from V and 0 bases from J, the gap between germline ends came to 12 bases. The V gene's germline CDR1 is MNHNS and CDR2 SASEGT. CDR3 length: 15 amino acids. The CDR3, as DNA: TGTGCCAGCAGCACCGACCCAAGCTCCTACAATGAGCAGTTCTTC. It translates to CASSTDPSSYNEQFF.

The chain couples TRBV4-1 to TRBJ1-2; D is ambiguous. Trimming removed 2 bases at V and 0 bases at J, with 13 bases between. CDR1 is MGHRA and CDR2 is YSYEKL in the germline V gene. The CDR3 consists of 16 residues. The CDR3 loop reads CASSQSSAVSNYGYTF. CDR3 DNA sequence: TGCGCCAGCAGCCAATCATCAGCGGTCTCTAACTATGGCTACACCTTC.

J is TRBJ1-5 and V is TRBV29-1, with 7 bases fitting TRBD1. The CDR3 length is 13 residues. The junction had 6 bases not matched to a gene; V was cut back by 5 bases and J by 5 bases. Germline V gene sequence: CDR1 SQVTM, CDR2 ANQGSEA. CDR3 sequence reads: CSVKGQWDQPQHF. CDR3 coding DNA: TGCAGCGTTAAGGGACAGTGGGATCAGCCCCAGCATTTT.

The chain employs TRBV28 and TRBJ1-2, with D uncertain. This CDR3 has 13 residues. Germline loops: CDR1 MDHEN, CDR2 SYDVKM. Trimming cost V 6 bases and J 4 bases, with 12 bases left between them. CDR3 coding DNA: TGTGCCAGCAGCCTAGTACCAGGCTATGGCTACACCTTC. Translation gives CASSLVPGYGYTF.

The rearrangement uses TRBV6-9 and TRBJ1-2, with TRBD1 as a possible D gene (5 bases). V was clipped by 1 base and J by 8 bases, with 11 bases between them. The CDR3 loop spans 13 amino acids. Germline V CDR1 and CDR2: MNHGY, SVAAGI. DNA of the CDR3: TGTGCCAGCAGTTATTTGGGACTATGGGGCTACACCTTC. The encoded protein is CASSYLGLWGYTF.

The V and J genes are TRBV2 and TRBJ2-7, with TRBD2 identical over 15 bases. Germline V CDR1 and CDR2: SNHLY, FYNNEI. Trimming at V came to 8 bases and at J to 6 bases, leaving 14 bases not matched to a gene. This CDR3 spans 17 amino acids. The DNA of the CDR3 is TGTGCCAGCCGCCTCGGGACTAGCGGGGGGTGGGGTTTCGAGCAGTACTTC. This sequence encodes CASRLGTSGGWGFEQYF.

V is TRBV27 and J is TRBJ2-7; D uncertain. Germline CDR1 MNHEY, CDR2 SMNVEV (reference sequence). Trimming pared 5 bases from V and 6 bases from J, leaving 23 bases between. The CDR3 is 16 residues long. The CDR3 DNA is TGTGCCAGCAGTCCCCGACGGTTCCCTGCCCTATTCGAGCAGTACTTC. This encodes CASSPRRFPALFEQYF.

Only one count was recorded for this clone. The chain couples TRBV5-5 to TRBJ2-1; D gene uncertain. This CDR3 spans 16 amino acids. V lost 4 bases and J 7 bases, leaving 21 bases between the germline ends. Germline V gene data show CDR1 as SGHKS and CDR2 as YYEKEE (reference sequence). The CDR3 region is CASSRTVRTSPNEQFF. As DNA, the CDR3 is TGTGCCAGCAGCCGGACCGTCAGGACCTCACCGAATGAGCAGTTCTTC.

V is TRBV7-2 and J is TRBJ2-7; 8 nucleotides match TRBD2. The CDR3 is 15 amino acids. Germline lookup yields CDR1 SGHTA and CDR2 FQGNSA. V gave up 2 bases and J gave up 7 bases; unmatched junction bases: 10. CDR3 protein: CASSLYQSGSGEQYF. CDR3 DNA: TGTGCCAGCAGCTTATATCAGAGCGGGAGCGGTGAGCAGTACTTC.

V and J are TRBV6-6 and TRBJ2-3, with no clear D. V was trimmed by 2 bases and J by 4 bases, leaving 4 bases between them. This CDR3 is built from 12 residues. CDR1 MNHNY and CDR2 SVGAGI come from the germline V gene (reference sequence). The DNA for the CDR3 is TGTGCCAGCAGTTACGGGCCAGATACGCAGTATTTT. This gives the protein CASSYGPDTQYF.

The chain carries TRBV7-6 and TRBJ2-7; D gene uncertain. Trimming took 4 bases from V and 7 from J, leaving 17 bases between them. From germline, CDR1 is SGHVS and CDR2 FNYEAQ. The length of the CDR3 is 14 residues. The CDR3 is CASSYLDGPSEQYF. CDR3 DNA: TGTGCCAGCAGCTACTTGGACGGGCCGAGTGAGCAGTACTTC.

The genes are TRBV5-6 and TRBJ2-7; D is perhaps TRBD1 (6 bases). Germline lookup yields CDR1 SGHDT and CDR2 YYEEEE. V lost 2 bases, J lost 5 bases, and 11 bases lay in between. This CDR3 has 13 residues. Here the CDR3 DNA reads TGTGCCAGCAGCTTCCCACAGGGCCACGAGCAGTACTTC. Translating it yields CASSFPQGHEQYF.

The V call is TRBV18, the J call TRBJ2-7, with D perhaps TRBD2 (5 bases). V shed 2 bases and J shed 1 base, with 9 bases lying between them. The CDR3 loop spans 14 amino acids. Germline V lookup: CDR1 KGHSH, CDR2 LQKENI. The CDR3 DNA reads TGTGCCAGCTCACCAACCGAGCGGTCCTACGAGCAGTACTTC. Its translation is CASSPTERSYEQYF.

This sequence joins TRBV2 and TRBJ2-7, with a possible D match to TRBD1 (6 bases). Trimming pared 3 bases from V and 2 bases from J, leaving 8 bases between. The CDR3 is 13 residues long. Germline V CDR1 and CDR2: SNHLY, FYNNEI. CDR3 sequence: CASSEDRTYEQYF. CDR3 DNA: TGTGCCAGCAGTGAGGACAGAACCTACGAGCAGTACTTC. Complete variable domain (other parts from reference TRBV2 and TRBJ2-7): EPEVTQTPSHQVTQMGQEVILRCVPISNHLYFYWYRQILGQKVEFLVSFYNNEISEKSEIFDDQFSVERPDGSNFTLKIRSTKLEDSAMYFCASSEDRTYEQYFGPGTRLTVT.

The chain carries TRBV9 and TRBJ2-3, with TRBD2 matching 13 bases. The length of the CDR3 is 15 residues. V lost 4 bases and J lost 4; bases outside the gene matches: 3. Germline V gene sequence: CDR1 SGDLS, CDR2 YYNGEE. CDR3: CASSTSGRASDTQYF. CDR3 sequence (DNA): TGTGCCAGCAGCACTAGCGGGAGGGCATCAGATACGCAGTATTTT.